The 13 T cell receptor beta chains in this list originate from one sample, sequenced in a study of cytomegalovirus exposure and HLA in healthy donors. Primers included in the PCR were 60 Vbeta and 13 Jbeta primers. Produced via immunoSEQ multiplex PCR; TCRdb's table is partial and in-frame only. Of around 170,000 clones detected, approximately 71% appear once; the ten largest clones hold 1.5%. Sequences were obtained from PBMCs. The source is a girl between 5 and 17 years old in good health and CMV-seronegative.

The chain is built from TRBV6-1 and TRBJ1-6, with a weak D call TRBD1 (6 bases). V was trimmed by 7 bases and J by 7 bases, leaving 11 bases between them. The germline V gene encodes CDR1 MNHNS and CDR2 SASEGT. CDR3 length equals 13 residues. CDR3 sequence: CASNGQGNSPLHF. The CDR3 DNA sequence: TGTGCCAGCAATGGGCAGGGGAATTCACCCCTCCACTTT.

V gene TRBV25-1 combines with J gene TRBJ1-2; D is ambiguous. Germline CDR1 MGHDK, CDR2 SYGVNS. V lost 9 bases, J lost 4 bases, and 9 bases lay in between. The CDR3 is 11 residues long. The CDR3 region has the DNA TGTGCCAGTTCCACTGGCTATGGCTACACCTTC. It specifies CASSTGYGYTF.

The chain carries TRBV30 and TRBJ1-2; the match to TRBD1 covers 9 bases. Per germline, CDR1 GTSNPN and CDR2 SVGIG (reference sequence). The V gene end was trimmed by 3 bases and the J gene end by 2 bases; junction bases not matched to a gene: 4. This CDR3 has 14 residues. Here the CDR3 DNA reads TGTGCCTGGAGGGCACAGGGGGCGAACTATGGCTACACCTTC. Its protein is CAWRAQGANYGYTF.

CDR3 residues: CASSLEGTGGLETQYF. For the CDR3, the DNA is TGCGCCAGCAGCTTGGAAGGGACAGGGGGGCTGGAGACCCAGTACTTC. V is TRBV5-1 and J is TRBJ2-5; TRBD1 agrees at 11 bases. This CDR3 has 16 residues. CDR1 and CDR2 from the germline V gene are SGHRS and YFSETQ. J lost 5 bases, V lost 0 bases, and 6 bases had no gene match. Full variable domain (missing parts from reference TRBV5-1 and TRBJ2-5): KAGVTQTPRYLIKTRGQQVTLSCSPISGHRSVSWYQQTPGQGLQFLFEYFSETQRNKGNFPGRFSGRQFSNSRSEMNVSTLELGDSALYLCASSLEGTGGLETQYFGPGTRLLVL.

This clone was seen more than once but under ten times. V gene TRBV11-2 combines with J gene TRBJ2-5; 8 positions agree with TRBD1. The CDR3 extends over 15 amino acids. From germline, CDR1 is SGHAT and CDR2 FQNNGV. J was trimmed by 4 bases and V by 3 bases; bases with no gene match: 7. The CDR3 loop reads CASSLGQDLRETQYF. For the CDR3, the DNA is TGTGCCAGCAGCTTGGGACAGGACCTTCGAGAGACCCAGTACTTC.

This chain joins TRBV2 and TRBJ2-3, with D maybe TRBD2 (6 bases). This CDR3 spans 15 amino acids. The germline V gene encodes CDR1 SNHLY and CDR2 FYNNEI. Trimming left V 7 bases short and J 4 bases short, with 18 bases between. In nucleotides, the CDR3 is TGTGCCAGCAAGGAGAGCGGAGGGTCCCCAGATACGCAGTATTTT. This sequence encodes CASKESGGSPDTQYF.

This clone was found a few times. The chain couples TRBV7-9 to TRBJ2-7; 10 bases are a match to TRBD1. The CDR3 runs 12 residues. Germline V gives CDR1 SEHNR, CDR2 FQNEAQ (reference sequence). J lost 13 bases, V lost 5 bases, and 8 bases had no gene match. CDR3 DNA sequence: TGTGCCAGCAGCCCGGGACAGGGGCTGCAATACTTC. Protein product: CASSPGQGLQYF.

This clone was found once. The same CDR3 also results from other DNA sequences found in this sample. The rearrangement joins TRBV9 to TRBJ2-3; D uncertain. This CDR3 spans 13 amino acids. Germline V gives CDR1 SGDLS, CDR2 YYNGEE. Trimming stripped 2 bases from V and 3 bases from J, with 7 bases between. The CDR3 DNA reads TGTGCCAGCAGCGTGTCCCCGACAGATACGCAGTATTTT. Protein product: CASSVSPTDTQYF.

This clone was seen a few times. The chain carries TRBV2 and TRBJ2-6; tentatively, D is TRBD1 (6 bases). The CDR3 has 14 amino acids. Per the germline V gene, CDR1 is SNHLY and CDR2 is FYNNEI. V was clipped by 6 bases and J by 3 bases, with 9 bases between them. CDR3 amino acids: CASSRGGGANVLTF. The CDR3 DNA reads TGTGCCAGCAGCCGAGGGGGTGGGGCCAACGTCCTGACTTTC. Filled out from reference TRBV2 and TRBJ2-6, the complete variable domain reads EPEVTQTPSHQVTQMGQEVILRCVPISNHLYFYWYRQILGQKVEFLVSFYNNEISEKSEIFDDQFSVERPDGSNFTLKIRSTKLEDSAMYFCASSRGGGANVLTFGAGSRLTVL.

This chain connects TRBV5-1 to TRBJ2-3; TRBD1 might be the D (5 bases). Germline V lookup: CDR1 SGHRS, CDR2 YFSETQ. This CDR3 region has 14 residues. With 4 bases removed from V and 1 base from J, the gap between germline ends came to 10 bases. DNA of the CDR3: TGCGCCAGCAGCGTGACACAGGGCACAGATACGCAGTATTTT. As protein: CASSVTQGTDTQYF. Full variable domain (missing parts from reference TRBV5-1 and TRBJ2-3): KAGVTQTPRYLIKTRGQQVTLSCSPISGHRSVSWYQQTPGQGLQFLFEYFSETQRNKGNFPGRFSGRQFSNSRSEMNVSTLELGDSALYLCASSVTQGTDTQYFGPGTRLTVL.

The genes are TRBV6-1 and TRBJ1-5, with D unclear. The germline gives CDR1 MNHNS, CDR2 SASEGT. V gave up 3 bases and J gave up 4 bases, with 7 bases separating them. The CDR3 has 13 amino acids. CDR3 DNA sequence: TGTGCCAGCAGTGAGAGGTTAAATCAGCCCCAGCATTTT. This gives the protein CASSERLNQPQHF.

The chain links TRBV7-9 to TRBJ2-7, with 9 bases identical to TRBD1. Germline CDR1 reads SEHNR; CDR2 reads FQNEAQ (reference sequence). V shed 4 bases, J shed 6 bases, and the junction held 16 bases outside the gene matches. This CDR3 region has 17 residues. The CDR3 DNA sequence: TGTGCCAGCAGCTCTCATTCCTCGGGACAGGGTAATCTCGAGCAGTACTTC. Protein product: CASSSHSSGQGNLEQYF.

The chain uses TRBV25-1 and TRBJ2-5; 8 bases fit TRBD1. The CDR3 consists of 15 residues. Losses at the gene ends were 3 bases for V and 4 bases for J; bases not matched to a gene: 7. Germline values: CDR1 MGHDK, CDR2 SYGVNS. CDR3 bases: TGTGCCAGCAGTGATTGGACAGGGACAGCAGAGACCCAGTACTTC. It translates to CASSDWTGTAETQYF.